This TCR beta chain was obtained from a study of beta chain features in type 1 diabetes. Overall study results and limits: Whether HLA type affects TCRB rearrangement stayed undetermined in the present work. There was a moderate but significant shortening of TCRB CDR3s in all four CD4+ subsets of Type 1 diabetes patients. PCR might show a preference for shorter templates, equally across patients and controls. Among type 1 diabetes patients, VDJ junctions had fewer insertions and more deletions.

Expressed TCRB transcripts were sequenced because the entire RNA isolate underwent reverse transcription. The assay was immunoSEQ multiplex PCR, and TCRdb's table has in-frame clones only and misses some. The table has hundreds of thousands of clones, roughly an eighth seen once; the top ten hold just under 0.04%. This clone came up a few times. As yet, its antigen is unknown. Sequencing was carried out using naive CD4+ T cells from blood. The clonotype originates from a young man with type 1 diabetes.

The CDR3 here is CASSQGIRPYGEDTQYF. The DNA for the CDR3 is TGTGCCAGCAGCCAAGGTATCAGGCCCTACGGTGAGGATACGCAGTATTTT. The chain links TRBV4-2 to TRBJ2-3; D is undetermined. Germline CDR1 reads LGHNA; CDR2 reads YNFKEQ. The V gene lost 1 base and the J gene lost 6 bases, with 20 bases spanning the gap. The CDR3 spans 17 residues.